This T cell receptor beta chain came from a study of T-cell memory formation after mild COVID-19. Study-wide results and caveats: Later expanders leaned CD4+, whereas clones that contracted between day 15 and 85 were balanced CD4/CD8. Unconfirmed was the SARS-CoV-2 specificity of second-wave clones that peaked on day 37. Some SARS-CoV-2-responding clones were already detected in memory before infection.

CDR3 length equals 14 residues. Trimming left V 1 base short and J 5 bases short, with 12 bases between. Germline V gene lookup returns CDR1 SGHRS and CDR2 YFSETQ. A 5'RACE reaction primed in the constant segment made cDNA libraries of TCR alpha and TCR beta, and these carried sample barcodes and UMIs. TCRdb reprocessed the 5' RACE reads with MiXCR, giving one entry per CDR3 protein. The sample has about 410,000 distinct CDR3 sequences, about a quarter seen once. This clonotype was recorded a few times. The antigen is unknown. The sequenced sample was PBMCs or a T cell subset sorted from them (not recorded which). The chain employs TRBV5-1 and TRBJ2-5; a weak D match, TRBD2 (5 bases). This receptor was obtained from an adult woman who had mild COVID-19 (a few samples of this study predate the infection). Cell type and time point are not known. For the CDR3, the DNA is TGCGCCAGCAGCTTGAGCGGAATCCGGGAGACCCAGTACTTC. Its translation is CASSLSGIRETQYF. The variable domain in full, completed from reference TRBV5-1 and TRBJ2-5, reads KAGVTQTPRYLIKTRGQQVTLSCSPISGHRSVSWYQQTPGQGLQFLFEYFSETQRNKGNFPGRFSGRQFSNSRSEMNVSTLELGDSALYLCASSLSGIRETQYFGPGTRLLVL.